These T cell receptor beta chains were read from a single sample in a study of sequential checkpoint blockade in melanoma. The table came from immunoSEQ multiplex PCR; TCRdb's copy has only in-frame clones and leaves some out. The sample holds over 30,000 clones, approximately 84% seen once. Sequenced material: CD8+ T cells sorted from blood (inferred from file names), taken from a patient given nivolumab and ipilimumab in sequence. Receptors originate from a human donor with melanoma. The CDR3 runs from the conserved cysteine through the conserved F or W. D genes are given only for firm matches. Clone sizes are given selectively: once, few, many, or a class where the clone is expanded.

NA	NA	TRBV9	TRBJ1-4	TGTGCCAGCAGCGTACGGGGTGATAATGAAAAACTGTTTTTT	CASSVRGDNEKLFF
NA	NA	TRBV7-2	TRBJ2-7	TGTGCCAGCAGTCAAGAGGACAGCCCGACCTACGAGCAGTACTTC	CASSQEDSPTYEQYF
TRBD1	NA	TRBV9	TRBJ1-4	TGTGCCAGCAGCCCGCACGGGACAGTGGATGAAAAACTGTTTTTT	CASSPHGTVDEKLFF
NA	once	TRBV10-3	TRBJ2-1	TGTGCCATCAGTGAGGCGGTTGAGTATGAGCAGTTCTTC	CAISEAVEYEQFF
NA	few	TRBV29-1	TRBJ1-1	TGCAGCGTTGTCAGGGGCACTGAAGCTTTCTTT	CSVVRGTEAFF
NA	NA	TRBV29-1	TRBJ2-3	TGCAGCGCCCCCCAGGACAGATACGATACGCAGTATTTT	CSAPQDRYDTQYF
NA	NA	TRBV7-9	TRBJ2-5	TGTGCCAGCAGCTCCCTCGCGGGGACCGAAGAGACCCAGTACTTC	CASSSLAGTEETQYF
TRBD1	NA	TRBV27	TRBJ2-7	TGTGCCAGCAGTCCTGGGTATGGGACAGGGGCTTACGAGCAGTACTTC	CASSPGYGTGAYEQYF
NA	NA	TRBV5-1	TRBJ2-7	TGCGCCAGCAGCTCCCTACAGGGCGTTCAATACGAGCAGTACTTC	CASSSLQGVQYEQYF
NA	few	TRBV10-2	TRBJ1-1	TGCGCCAGCAGCCGAGGGGCGGGGATGAACACTGAAGCTTTCTTT	CASSRGAGMNTEAFF
NA	NA	TRBV9	TRBJ1-4	TGTGCCAGCAGCGGCGGGGGGATTAATGAAAAACTGTTTTTT	CASSGGGINEKLFF
NA	once	TRBV30	TRBJ2-7	TGTGCCTGGAGTGTAAACGGCTACGAGCAGTACTTC	CAWSVNGYEQYF
NA	NA	TRBV27	TRBJ2-7	TGTGCCAGCAGTATTTCTAGCGCCTCCTACGAGCAGTACTTC	CASSISSASYEQYF
NA	NA	TRBV6-4	TRBJ2-1	TGTGCCAGCAGTGATCAAGGCGGGGCGGATGAGCAGTTCTTC	CASSDQGGADEQFF
NA	NA	TRBV18	TRBJ2-7	TGTGCCAGCTCTCAGGACAGCTACGAGCAGTACTTC	CASSQDSYEQYF
TRBD1	NA	TRBV5-1	TRBJ2-3	TGCGCCAGCAGCCCAGGGACAGGGGACCCAGATACGCAGTATTTT	CASSPGTGDPDTQYF
TRBD1	NA	TRBV5-1	TRBJ2-7	TGCGCCAGCAGCGCCGGACAGGGGGTATACGAGCAGTACTTC	CASSAGQGVYEQYF
NA	NA	TRBV7-9	TRBJ1-1	TGTGCCAGCAGCTTCTCTAACACTGAAGCTTTCTTT	CASSFSNTEAFF
NA	NA	TRBV5-1	TRBJ1-1	TGCGCCAGCAGCTCATGGACGGACACCTTGGGGACTGAAGCTTTCTTT	CASSSWTDTLGTEAFF